The 22 T cell receptor beta chains in this list originate from one sample, sequenced in a study of beta chain features in type 1 diabetes. The entirety of the isolated RNA underwent reverse transcription, so expressed TCRB transcripts were sequenced. Method: immunoSEQ multiplex PCR; TCRdb's copy keeps in-frame clones and lacks some. The sample includes some 230,000 clones, over 7.5% of them seen just once. Sequenced: naive CD4+ T cells from blood. These receptors all stem from a woman aged 18-29 years in good health.

The chain's CDR3 is CASSYSEARGTDTQYF. The CDR3 nucleotides are TGTGCCAGCAGTTACTCGGAAGCGCGGGGCACAGATACGCAGTATTTT. This rearrangement joins TRBV6-6 to TRBJ2-3, with D perhaps matching TRBD2 (5 bases). The V gene's germline CDR1 is MNHNY and CDR2 SVGAGI (reference sequence). This CDR3 contains 16 residues. Trimming cost V 0 bases and J 1 base, with 11 bases left between them.

This clone has only a few counts. This chain links TRBV28 with TRBJ2-5; D might be TRBD1 (6 bases). Germline loops: CDR1 MDHEN, CDR2 SYDVKM. The CDR3 extends over 13 amino acids. Trimming pared 6 bases from V and 4 bases from J, leaving 12 bases between. CDR3 loop: CASSKGDRETQYF. In DNA form, the CDR3 reads TGTGCCAGCAGCAAGGGGGATCGAGAGACCCAGTACTTC.

This clone was seen more than once but under ten times. The rearrangement joins TRBV28 to TRBJ1-5; D ambiguous. Trimming cost V 4 bases and J 3 bases, with 10 bases left between them. Germline CDR1 and CDR2: MDHEN and SYDVKM. The CDR3 sequence is 14 residues long. The CDR3 loop reads CASSSNRDNQPQHF. The CDR3 nucleotides are TGTGCCAGCAGTTCCAACAGAGACAATCAGCCCCAGCATTTT.

This rearrangement joins TRBV5-1 to TRBJ1-2, with D unclear. V lost 4 bases and J 2 bases, leaving 6 bases between the germline ends. Per the germline V gene, CDR1 is SGHRS and CDR2 is YFSETQ. CDR3 length: 12 residues. The CDR3 here is CASSGENYGYTF. CDR3 in DNA: TGCGCCAGCAGCGGAGAGAACTATGGCTACACCTTC.

This clone came up a few times. The V gene is TRBV5-4, the J gene TRBJ2-7; 7 bases are shared with TRBD2. CDR1 is SGHNT, CDR2 YYREEE, per germline (reference sequence). The CDR3 has 14 amino acids. J lost 5 bases, V lost 3 bases, and 8 bases had no gene match. DNA of the CDR3: TGTGCCAGCAGCTCGAGGGAGGGATCGGACGAGCAGTACTTC. Translated, it gives CASSSREGSDEQYF.

The table lists this clone with a few counts. The chain carries TRBV25-1 and TRBJ2-7; D is perhaps TRBD1 (6 bases). V was pared by 4 bases and J by 5 bases, with 12 bases between. CDR3 length equals 13 residues. Germline V lookup: CDR1 MGHDK, CDR2 SYGVNS. CDR3 region: CASSGQGPDEQYF. Written as DNA, the CDR3 is TGTGCCAGCAGTGGGCAGGGGCCCGACGAGCAGTACTTC.

This clone was observed a few times. The J gene is TRBJ2-1, the V gene TRBV5-1; TRBD2 matches 11 bases. Germline-derived CDR1 and CDR2 are SGHRS and YFSETQ. There are 16 residues in the CDR3. Trimming at V came to 4 bases and at J to 6 bases, leaving 9 bases not matched to a gene. The CDR3 protein is CASSLATSGSGNEQFF. CDR3 nucleotides: TGCGCCAGCAGCCTAGCTACTAGCGGGAGTGGCAATGAGCAGTTCTTC.

The J gene is TRBJ1-2, the V gene TRBV5-1; TRBD1 is a possible D gene (6 bases). CDR3 size: 16 residues. CDR1 SGHRS and CDR2 YFSETQ come from the germline V gene. Trimming shortened V by 0 bases and J by 2 bases, and 14 bases separated the two germline ends. The CDR3 DNA follows: TGCGCCAGCAGCTTGGCGGGGGGGGCCAACAACTATGGCTACACCTTC. This translates into CASSLAGGANNYGYTF. Supplemented by reference TRBV5-1 and TRBJ1-2, the full variable domain reads KAGVTQTPRYLIKTRGQQVTLSCSPISGHRSVSWYQQTPGQGLQFLFEYFSETQRNKGNFPGRFSGRQFSNSRSEMNVSTLELGDSALYLCASSLAGGANNYGYTFGSGTRLTVV.

CDR3 region: CASSEGLAGQETQYF. CDR3 in DNA: TGCGCCAGCAGCGAGGGACTAGCGGGCCAAGAGACCCAGTACTTC. J is TRBJ2-5 and V is TRBV5-1; 12 nucleotides align to TRBD2. The CDR3 extends over 15 amino acids. V shed 4 bases and J 1 base; nucleotides not matched to a gene: 2. Germline V lookup: CDR1 SGHRS, CDR2 YFSETQ.

This chain links TRBV5-1 with TRBJ1-2; 10 nucleotides agree with TRBD1. Germline V gene data show CDR1 as SGHRS and CDR2 as YFSETQ. V trimming: 4 bases; J trimming: 4 bases; junction bases outside the gene matches: 13. The CDR3 extends over 17 amino acids. CDR3 in DNA: TGCGCCAGCAGCCCCGGAGACAGGGGGCATTTAGTCTATGGCTACACCTTC. Translated: CASSPGDRGHLVYGYTF.

CDR3 sequence (DNA): TGCAGTGCTAGAGAACATGATACGCAGTATTTT. Residues: CSAREHDTQYF. The J gene is TRBJ2-3, the V gene TRBV20-1; D not certain. Trimming took 0 bases from V and 6 from J, leaving 4 bases between them. This CDR3 comprises 11 residues. Germline values: CDR1 DFQATT, CDR2 SNEGSKA (reference sequence).

The chain combines TRBV30 with TRBJ2-1; tentative D call: TRBD2 (6 bases). Germline loops: CDR1 GTSNPN, CDR2 SVGIG (reference sequence). The CDR3 has 18 residues. V lost 0 bases and J lost 4, with 22 bases in between. Written as DNA, the CDR3 is TGTGCCTGGAGTGTATGGGGGGTACGACCCCTCACTTACAATGAGCAGTTCTTC. Amino acids: CAWSVWGVRPLTYNEQFF.

About this clone: A much larger clone is a single base away; this may be a read error. This chain links TRBV23-1 with TRBJ2-7; D is uncertain. TRBV23-1 is flagged as an ORF with uncertain function. The CDR3 is 16 amino acids. The CDR3 protein is CANSQSRMLLPYEQYF. DNA of the CDR3: TGCGCCAACAGTCAATCGCGTATGCTGCTTCCCTACGAGCAGTACTTC.

The rearrangement links TRBV5-4 to TRBJ2-2; 11 bases agree with TRBD2. V was pared by 3 bases and J by 2 bases, with 9 bases of the junction left unmatched. CDR3 length: 18 residues. The germline V gene encodes CDR1 SGHNT and CDR2 YYREEE (reference sequence). Written as DNA, the CDR3 is TGTGCCAGCAGCTCCGTTAGCGGGAGGGCCCCAAACACCGGGGAGCTGTTTTTT. Translation gives CASSSVSGRAPNTGELFF.

The gene calls are TRBV9 and TRBJ2-7; TRBD2 aligns across 11 bases. V lost 2 bases, J lost 7 bases, and 5 bases stayed unmatched. Germline CDR1 SGDLS, CDR2 YYNGEE. The CDR3 is 14 amino acids. CDR3 nucleotides: TGTGCCAGCAGCGTTACTAGCGGGAGTAGGGAGCAGTACTTC. Its protein is CASSVTSGSREQYF.

This chain joins TRBV30 and TRBJ1-4; D is unresolved. Looked up from germline, CDR1 is GTSNPN and CDR2 is SVGIG (reference sequence). V was pared by 1 base and J by 6 bases, with 6 bases between. The CDR3 contains 12 residues. Written as DNA, the CDR3 is TGTGCCTGGAGTGGGACTCATGAAAAACTGTTTTTT. Translation gives CAWSGTHEKLFF.

This clone has a handful of counts. The chain carries TRBV18 and TRBJ2-3; D is undetermined. This CDR3 is 14 amino acids long. V shed 4 bases and J shed 1 base, with 9 bases lying between them. Per germline, CDR1 KGHSH and CDR2 LQKENI. The CDR3 spells CASSLRPGTDTQYF. In DNA, the CDR3 is TGTGCCAGCTCACTCCGCCCGGGCACAGATACGCAGTATTTT.

V gene TRBV10-3 combines with J gene TRBJ1-1; perhaps TRBD1 as D (5 bases). The germline V gene has CDR1 ENHRY and CDR2 SYGVKD. The CDR3 length is 15 residues. V shed 2 bases and J shed 5 bases, with 15 bases lying between them. This CDR3 is CAISETAGRATEAFF. In DNA, the CDR3 is TGTGCCATCAGTGAGACGGCAGGGAGGGCGACTGAAGCTTTCTTT.

This clone was counted a few times. The CDR3 loop is CASSSQVGTEAFF. For the CDR3, the DNA is TGTGCCAGCAGCTCCCAGGTGGGCACTGAAGCTTTCTTT. J is TRBJ1-1 and V is TRBV7-9; D remains unclear. The CDR3 contains 13 residues. Germline V CDR1 and CDR2: SEHNR, FQNEAQ (reference sequence). The V end lost 4 bases, the J end lost 4 bases, and 10 bases lay between the germline ends. The complete variable domain, with remaining parts taken from reference TRBV7-9 and TRBJ1-1, reads DTGVSQNPRHKITKRGQNVTFRCDPISEHNRLYWYRQTLGQGPEFLTYFQNEAQLEKSRLLSDRFSAERPKGSFSTLEIQRTEQGDSAMYLCASSSQVGTEAFFGQGTRLTVV.

CDR3 in amino acids: CASIPSRDTYEQYF. In nucleotides, the CDR3 is TGTGCCAGCATCCCGAGCCGGGACACCTACGAGCAGTACTTC. The chain links TRBV25-1 to TRBJ2-7; perhaps TRBD1 as D (6 bases). The ends were cut back, 7 bases at V and 2 bases at J, with 15 bases in the middle. CDR1 MGHDK and CDR2 SYGVNS come from the germline V gene. The CDR3 sequence is 14 residues long.

The chain employs TRBV30 and TRBJ1-1; 8 positions match TRBD1. Germline V gives CDR1 GTSNPN, CDR2 SVGIG (reference sequence). This CDR3 has 12 residues. The CDR3 sequence: CARGRGPTEAFF. CDR3 DNA: TGTGCTCGGGGCAGGGGGCCTACTGAAGCTTTCTTT.

This clone was counted between two and nine times. The V call is TRBV5-4, the J call TRBJ1-5; a weak D match, TRBD1 (5 bases). Germline CDR1 and CDR2: SGHNT and YYREEE (reference sequence). The CDR3 contains 13 residues. V gave up 4 bases and J gave up 4 bases, with 9 bases separating them. This CDR3 is CASSLDSNQPQHF. CDR3 nucleotide sequence: TGTGCCAGCAGCCTCGACAGTAATCAGCCCCAGCATTTT.